The sequence of this T cell receptor (beta chain) was determined in a study of CD4 T cells in relation to SARS-CoV-2 and coronaviruses. The overall study: ViraFEST: approximately nine-day antigen culture of PBMCs, then TCR beta CDR3 sequencing. Median patient age was approximately 38 years, spanning 21 to 72 years. Whole-study findings and limits: Approximately 65% of donors had memory CD4+ clonotypes crossrecognizing SARS-CoV-2 and common cold coronavirus spike.

A remark on this clone: No antigen is known for it.

Method: immunoSEQ multiplex PCR; TCRdb's copy keeps in-frame clones and lacks some. The sample lists some 45,000 clones; roughly 80% were seen once. V shed 4 bases and J shed 2 bases, with 8 bases lying between them. From germline, CDR1 is MDHEN and CDR2 SYDVKM. The CDR3 is 14 amino acids. Material: naive CD4+ T cells from PBMCs, cultured in vitro. The subset is: naive CD4+ T cells isolated by negative enrichment. The chain carries TRBV28 and TRBJ1-4; D uncertain. The receptor was isolated from an adult with COVID-19. As DNA, the CDR3 is TGTGCCAGCAGTTCCGCTTTGACTAATGAAAAACTGTTTTTT. It codes for CASSSALTNEKLFF.